This T cell receptor beta chain was sequenced for a study of cytomegalovirus exposure and HLA in healthy donors. Broader study findings: Productive status was seen about 87% or about 30% of the time for most TCR beta V segments in an earlier analysis.

Trimming removed 2 bases from V and 2 bases from J, with 8 bases in between. The CDR3 spans 13 residues. Per germline, CDR1 SGHRS and CDR2 YFSETQ. The PCR had 60 Vbeta and 13 Jbeta primers. Some clones are missing from TCRdb's copy, which holds only in-frame ones; the method was immunoSEQ multiplex PCR. The sample includes a few hundred thousand clones, around 89% of them seen just once. A note on this clone: Antigen unknown.

Source material: PBMCs. The TCR originated in a woman between 18 and 30 years old in good health and CMV-seronegative. The chain links TRBV5-1 to TRBJ2-7, with D perhaps TRBD2 (6 bases). CDR3 DNA: TGCGCCAGCAGCTTTGCGGGACCCTACGAGCAGTACTTC. The encoded protein is CASSFAGPYEQYF.